One and the same sample provided the 13 T cell receptor beta chains below, sequenced in a study of shared clonotypes between healthy human individuals. The protocol was immunoSEQ multiplex PCR, while the TCRdb copy is restricted to in-frame clones and leaves out a portion. Of under 1,100,000 clones listed, approximately 80% were seen once; the top ten hold roughly 0.61%. The specimen sequenced was memory CD4+ T cells from PBMCs. Subset in this sample: CD45RA-negative fraction. The receptors stem from a man aged 18 to 30 in good health. Some clones in this sample may be carry-over from other donors' samples.

The V and J genes are TRBV19 and TRBJ2-5; D is undetermined. Germline CDR1 and CDR2: LNHDA and SQIVND (reference sequence). Between the trimmed V and J ends, which lost 9 bases and 4 bases, there was a span of 15 bases. The CDR3 length is 13 residues. CDR3 coding DNA: TGTGCCAGCCATTCGGCAACACGAGAGACCCAGTACTTC. Protein sequence: CASHSATRETQYF.

To note about this clone: A read error is the likely source, as a far larger clone sits one nucleotide away. V is TRBV5-1 and J is TRBJ1-2, with TRBD1 matching over 7 bases. CDR1 and CDR2 (germline): SGHRS, YFSETQ. Trimming cost V 4 bases and J 4 bases; bases outside gene matches: 4. The CDR3 runs 13 residues. CDR3 nucleotides: TGCGCCAGCAGCGTGGGACAGCGCTATGGCTACACCTTC. Its protein is CASSVGQRYGYTF.

The chain couples TRBV4-1 to TRBJ2-7; unclear D gene. The CDR3 is 16 amino acids. V was clipped by 0 bases and J by 4 bases, with 16 bases between them. From germline, CDR1 is MGHRA and CDR2 YSYEKL. CDR3 residues: CASSQDDQLTLYEQYF. The CDR3 DNA follows: TGCGCCAGCAGCCAAGATGATCAGCTTACCTTGTACGAGCAGTACTTC.

There are a few counts of this clone. The chain carries TRBV5-4 and TRBJ1-2; tentatively, D is TRBD1 (6 bases). The CDR3 is 15 amino acids. The germline V gene encodes CDR1 SGHNT and CDR2 YYREEE (reference sequence). The V gene lost 0 bases and the J gene lost 4 bases, with 13 bases spanning the gap. CDR3 bases: TGTGCCAGCAGCTTGGCCGGGGGGCCGGTCTATGGCTACACCTTC. Amino acids: CASSLAGGPVYGYTF. The full variable domain, in which reference TRBV5-4 and TRBJ1-2 provide the parts outside the CDR3, is ETGVTQSPTHLIKTRGQQVTLRCSSQSGHNTVSWYQQALGQGPQFIFQYYREEENGRGNFPPRFSGLQFPNYSSELNVNALELDDSALYLCASSLAGGPVYGYTFGSGTRLTVV.

This clone appeared a few times. CDR3 in DNA: TGTGCCAGCTCGGGGACCTTTAACTATGGCTACACCTTC. It codes for CASSGTFNYGYTF. The chain couples TRBV2 to TRBJ1-2, with TRBD1 as a possible D gene (5 bases). The CDR3 runs to 13 residues. Germline CDR1 SNHLY, CDR2 FYNNEI. Trimming took off 8 bases at V and 1 base at J, with 11 bases between the two ends.

This chain uses TRBV1 with TRBJ2-7; TRBD2, the D gene given by the table, was not confirmed from the DNA. TRBV1 is marked as a pseudogene. The CDR3 has 17 residues. CDR3: CTSSQVRELLRAVGYTF. Here the CDR3 DNA reads TGCACCAGCAGCCAAGTACGGGAGCTCCTACGAGCAGTAGGGTATACCTTC.

A few counts support this clone. CDR3 sequence reads: CASSGAVTRSGEQYF. As DNA, the CDR3 is TGTGCCAGCAGTGGGGCAGTGACTAGAAGTGGCGAGCAGTACTTC. The chain employs TRBV2 and TRBJ2-7; TRBD2 is a possible D gene (6 bases). This CDR3 has 15 amino acids. V dropped 4 bases and J dropped 6 bases, with 19 bases sitting between them. Looked up from germline, CDR1 is SNHLY and CDR2 is FYNNEI.

This chain links TRBV7-2 with TRBJ1-5; D not certain. Germline lookup yields CDR1 SGHTA and CDR2 FQGNSA. Trimming stripped 3 bases from V and 1 base from J, with 10 bases between. The CDR3 runs to 15 residues. The CDR3, as DNA: TGTGCCAGCAGCTTCGGGCAAATAAGCAATCAGCCCCAGCATTTT. It specifies CASSFGQISNQPQHF.

The V and J genes are TRBV7-7 and TRBJ1-4; 7 bases line up with TRBD1. The CDR3 extends over 13 amino acids. Germline-derived CDR1 and CDR2 are SSHAT and FNYEAQ (reference sequence). V trimming: 5 bases; J trimming: 6 bases; junction bases outside the gene matches: 3. The CDR3 nucleotides are TGTGCCAGCAGCCGAGACAGGGATGAAAAACTGTTTTTT. Residues: CASSRDRDEKLFF.

The chain links TRBV5-1 to TRBJ2-4; D not certain. This CDR3 contains 16 residues. In germline, CDR1 is SGHRS, CDR2 YFSETQ. V shed 3 bases and J shed 0 bases, with 13 bases lying between them. The CDR3 region is CASSSFSGLAKNIQYF. CDR3 nucleotides: TGCGCCAGCAGCTCCTTCTCCGGGCTAGCCAAAAACATTCAGTACTTC.

This clone was counted a single time. This chain connects TRBV29-1 to TRBJ1-1; possibly TRBD1 for D (6 bases). Germline V lookup: CDR1 SQVTM, CDR2 ANQGSEA. V was shortened by 4 bases and J by 4 bases, with 22 bases between the two germline ends. The CDR3 covers 16 residues. Here the CDR3 DNA reads TGCAGCGTTGGAGGTTTAGGGGGAAAGGAGTTCACTGAAGCTTTCTTT. Translation gives CSVGGLGGKEFTEAFF.

The chain carries TRBV28 and TRBJ2-5; no reliable D call. The CDR3 loop spans 12 amino acids. Trimming took off 5 bases at V and 9 bases at J, with 13 bases between the two ends. CDR1 MDHEN and CDR2 SYDVKM come from the germline V gene. CDR3 sequence reads: CASSPPRWPQYF. CDR3 DNA sequence: TGTGCCAGCAGTCCCCCCCGGTGGCCCCAGTACTTC.

The rearrangement joins TRBV7-3 to TRBJ2-2; D not certain. The V gene lost 0 bases and the J gene lost 1 base, with 9 bases spanning the gap. Germline-derived CDR1 and CDR2 are SGHTA and FQGTGA. CDR3 length: 16 amino acids. The CDR3 here is CASSLTPGGNTGELFF. In nucleotides, the CDR3 is TGTGCCAGCAGCTTAACGCCGGGCGGGAACACCGGGGAGCTGTTTTTT.